One sample yielded the 14 T cell receptor beta chains listed below, sequenced in a study of T cell clonality in common variable immunodeficiency. Data came from immunoSEQ multiplex PCR; TCRdb stores just in-frame clones and leaves some out. The data show roughly 51,000 clones, none appearing only once, with about 5.5% held by the ten largest. Sequenced input: peripheral blood mononuclear cells. These receptor sequences come from a person aged 18-69 years in good health.

In this sample, this clone turned up many times. The read ends 3 residues early relative to the CDR3; the germline J gene fills the gap. The chain carries TRBV19 and TRBJ2-7; tentatively, D is TRBD2 (5 bases). The length of the CDR3 is 15 residues. The V and J ends lost 1 base and 2 bases respectively, with 12 bases between them. Germline CDR1 LNHDA, CDR2 SQIVND (reference sequence). CDR3 DNA, as far as it was read: TGTGCCAGTAGTATAGGACTACGTATTCCCTACGAG. Translation: CASSIGLRIPYE. Given in full, the CDR3 is CASSIGLRIPYEQYF.

This clone came up many times. From the germline J gene comes the end of the CDR3, since the read stops 3 residues before it. The chain is built from TRBV5-4 and TRBJ2-2; 8 bases are a match to TRBD1. Trimming took 4 bases from V and 3 from J; bases not matched to a gene: 5. Germline values: CDR1 SGHNT, CDR2 YYREEE (reference sequence). The CDR3 totals 15 residues. CDR3: CASSIDRGDTGELFF. The sequenced CDR3 bases are TGTGCCAGCAGCATAGACAGGGGAGACACCGGGGAG.

This clone appeared many times. The CDR3 protein is CASSFLELAGGDTQYF. The DNA read from the CDR3 is TGCGCCAGCAGCTTTTTGGAACTAGCGGGAGGAGATACG. The genes are TRBV5-1 and TRBJ2-3, with 12 positions matching TRBD2. Read coverage stops 3 residues before the CDR3 terminus; the germline J gene supplies the remainder. This CDR3 has 16 amino acids. J gave up 5 bases and V 2 bases, and 6 bases lay outside the gene matches. CDR1 and CDR2 (germline): SGHRS, YFSETQ.

This clone has ten or more counts. From the germline J gene comes the end of the CDR3, since the read stops 3 residues before it. The chain has TRBV7-9 and TRBJ1-1; no clear D gene. Germline CDR1 and CDR2: SEHNR and FQNEAQ (reference sequence). This CDR3 contains 12 residues. The sequenced CDR3 bases are TGTGCCAGCAGCCCCCCCGGCGGCGGA. The encoded protein is CASSPPGGG. The CDR3 in full is CASSPPGGGAFF.

This clone has ten or more counts. Read sequence stops 3 residues before the CDR3 end, and the germline J gene provides the missing end. The J gene is TRBJ2-1, the V gene TRBV18; 10 nucleotides line up with TRBD2. The J segment lost 8 bases and the V segment lost 3 bases, leaving 7 bases of the junction unmatched. The CDR3 is 15 amino acids. CDR1 is KGHSH, CDR2 LQKENI, per germline. This chain's CDR3 is CASSPVAGGWDEQFF. CDR3 DNA, as far as it was read: TGTGCCAGCTCACCTGTAGCGGGAGGATGGGATGAG. The full variable domain, its missing parts supplied by reference TRBV18 and TRBJ2-1, is NAGVMQNPRHLVRRRGQEARLRCSPMKGHSHVYWYRQLPEEGLKFMVYLQKENIIDESGMPKERFSAEFPKEGPSILRIQQVVRGDSAAYFCASSPVAGGWDEQFFGPGTRLTVL.

The sample holds many counts of this clone. The read stops 3 residues short of the end of the CDR3; the missing end is completed from the germline J gene. This rearrangement joins TRBV7-2 to TRBJ1-1; maybe TRBD1 (6 bases). Germline V gene lookup returns CDR1 SGHTA and CDR2 FQGNSA. This CDR3 region has 15 residues. V lost 4 bases and J 1 base, leaving 13 bases between the germline ends. The CDR3 sequence: CASSSWTEQNTEAFF. The CDR3 bases that were read are TGTGCCAGCAGCTCCTGGACAGAACAGAACACTGAA. Supplemented by reference TRBV7-2 and TRBJ1-1, the full variable domain reads GAGVSQSPSNKVTEKGKDVELRCDPISGHTALYWYRQSLGQGLEFLIYFQGNSAPDKSGLPSDRFSAERTGGSVSTLTIQRTQQEDSAVYLCASSSWTEQNTEAFFGQGTRLTVV.

This clone occurred many times. The sequence runs out 3 residues before the end of the CDR3; the remainder is reconstructed from the germline J gene. The chain joins TRBV13 to TRBJ1-4, with a possible D match to TRBD1 (6 bases). The length of the CDR3 is 15 residues. V shed 5 bases and J shed 8 bases, with 18 bases lying between them. CDR1 and CDR2 from the germline V gene are PRHDT and FYEKMQ (reference sequence). The covered CDR3 bases are TGTGCCAGCAGCGCTGGCGGGGGGGCATACGAAAAA. It specifies CASSAGGGAYEK. The full CDR3 protein reads CASSAGGGAYEKLFF.

This clone was counted ten times or more. The CDR3 goes on 3 residues after the read ends, and that part is filled in from the germline J gene. The chain is built from TRBV20-1 and TRBJ1-5; TRBD1 might be the D (6 bases). Trimming stripped 3 bases from V and 5 bases from J, with 17 bases between. This CDR3 is built from 15 residues. Germline CDR1 reads DFQATT; CDR2 reads SNEGSKA (reference sequence). CDR3 region: CSASNPMAGDQPQHF. Partial CDR3 DNA: TGCAGTGCTAGTAACCCCATGGCAGGGGATCAGCCC.

This clone was observed many times. The read stops 3 residues short of the end of the CDR3; the missing end is completed from the germline J gene. The V call is TRBV7-9, the J call TRBJ2-5; possible D gene TRBD1, 5 bases. The germline V gene has CDR1 SEHNR and CDR2 FQNEAQ (reference sequence). V shed 1 base and J shed 0 bases, with 9 bases lying between them. The CDR3 extends over 15 amino acids. CDR3 sequence reads: CASSLDRTYQETQYF. The sequenced CDR3 bases are TGTGCCAGCAGCTTAGACAGGACGTACCAAGAGACC.

This clone was picked up many times. The CDR3 end falls 3 residues outside the read, so it is completed with the germline J gene. The V gene is TRBV5-1, the J gene TRBJ2-1, with D hard to call. V lost 5 bases to trimming and J lost 1 base, with 7 bases between them. Per germline, CDR1 SGHRS and CDR2 YFSETQ. This CDR3 region has 13 residues. The CDR3 here is CASSPGSYNEQFF. CDR3 DNA (partial): TGCGCCAGCAGTCCCGGTTCCTACAATGAG.

This clone was detected many times. The CDR3 bases that were read are TGTGCCAGCAGTCTCCTTGAGGGTCACGAG. This gives the protein CASSLLEGHE. The CDR3 as a whole reads CASSLLEGHEQYF. This chain links TRBV2 with TRBJ2-7, with D perhaps matching TRBD2 (5 bases). Read data end 3 residues before the CDR3 end; the end is taken from the germline J gene. The CDR3 loop spans 13 amino acids. Trimming left V 5 bases short and J 5 bases short, with 13 bases between. Germline V gene sequence: CDR1 SNHLY, CDR2 FYNNEI. The full variable domain, completed using reference TRBV2 and TRBJ2-7, is EPEVTQTPSHQVTQMGQEVILRCVPISNHLYFYWYRQILGQKVEFLVSFYNNEISEKSEIFDDQFSVERPDGSNFTLKIRSTKLEDSAMYFCASSLLEGHEQYFGPGTRLTVT.

This clone was counted ten times or more. The read ends 3 residues shy of where the CDR3 ends; the end is completed using the germline J gene. This rearrangement joins TRBV18 to TRBJ1-2, with a weak D call TRBD1 (5 bases). Germline V CDR1 and CDR2: KGHSH, LQKENI. The CDR3 consists of 14 residues. V gave up 4 bases and J gave up 0 bases, with 9 bases separating them. The CDR3 sequence: CASSRRDTNYGYTF. CDR3 DNA, as far as it was read: TGTGCCAGCTCACGCAGGGATACTAACTATGGC. Drawing the rest from reference TRBV18 and TRBJ1-2, the complete variable domain is NAGVMQNPRHLVRRRGQEARLRCSPMKGHSHVYWYRQLPEEGLKFMVYLQKENIIDESGMPKERFSAEFPKEGPSILRIQQVVRGDSAAYFCASSRRDTNYGYTFGSGTRLTVV.

Ten or more counts support this clone. The CDR3 end is not reached by the read, which stops 3 residues before it; the germline J gene fills it in. The rearrangement joins TRBV20-1 to TRBJ1-5; weak D call: TRBD1 (5 bases). Germline V gene lookup returns CDR1 DFQATT and CDR2 SNEGSKA (reference sequence). Trimming shortened V by 5 bases and J by 9 bases, and 20 bases separated the two germline ends. The CDR3 is 14 amino acids. The CDR3 protein is CSALGGIRSRPQHF. CDR3 bases read: TGCAGTGCTTTGGGGGGTATTAGGTCACGGCCC.

This clone appeared many times. Sequencing ends 3 residues short of the CDR3 end; the germline J gene provides the rest. V usage is TRBV6-1 and J usage is TRBJ1-2; no clear D. The germline V gene encodes CDR1 MNHNS and CDR2 SASEGT. The CDR3 loop spans 11 amino acids. This CDR3 is CASSAITGYTF. CDR3 DNA (partial): TGTGCCAGCAGTGCAATAACAGGC.